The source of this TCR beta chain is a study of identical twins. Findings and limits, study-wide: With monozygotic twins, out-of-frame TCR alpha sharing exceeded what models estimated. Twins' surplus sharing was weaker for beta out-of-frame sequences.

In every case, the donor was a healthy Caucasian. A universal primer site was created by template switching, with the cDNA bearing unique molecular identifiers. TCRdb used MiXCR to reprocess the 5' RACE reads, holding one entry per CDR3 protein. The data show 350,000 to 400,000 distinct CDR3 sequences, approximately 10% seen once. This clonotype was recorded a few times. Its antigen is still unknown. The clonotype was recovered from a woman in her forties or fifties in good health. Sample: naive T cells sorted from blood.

The CDR3 spells CAISAHDGYEQYF. In nucleotides, the CDR3 is TGTGCCATCAGTGCTCATGATGGGTACGAGCAGTACTTC. This rearrangement joins TRBV10-3 to TRBJ2-7; D is ambiguous. This CDR3 contains 13 residues. V was clipped by 4 bases and J by 4 bases, with 11 bases between them. The germline gives CDR1 ENHRY, CDR2 SYGVKD.